The 13 T cell receptor beta chains listed next were all sequenced from one sample in a study of cytomegalovirus exposure and HLA in healthy donors. The PCR made use of 60 Vbeta and 13 Jbeta primers. Repertoires were generated with immunoSEQ multiplex PCR, while TCRdb's copy carries only in-frame clones and drops some. This table holds 150,000 to 180,000 clones, over 70% found once. The sequenced sample was PBMCs. The receptor source for this set is a young man in good health and CMV-seronegative.

This chain joins TRBV6-1 and TRBJ1-2; 12 bases are a match to TRBD1. This CDR3 region has 15 residues. The trim removed 7 bases at V and 3 bases at J, leaving 6 bases unmatched. The germline V gene has CDR1 MNHNS and CDR2 SASEGT. CDR3 amino acids: CASTGGTGGDYGYTF. Here the CDR3 DNA reads TGTGCCAGCACCGGGGGGACAGGGGGCGACTATGGCTACACCTTC.

This clone was detected a few times. The genes are TRBV7-9 and TRBJ2-7; TRBD2 aligns across 9 bases. The CDR3 extends over 14 amino acids. V dropped 3 bases and J dropped 2; count of bases not matched to a gene: 2. Germline lookup yields CDR1 SEHNR and CDR2 FQNEAQ (reference sequence). CDR3 coding DNA: TGTGCCAGCAGCTTTAGCGGGGGACCCTACGAGCAGTACTTC. Amino acid sequence: CASSFSGGPYEQYF.

The genes are TRBV7-2 and TRBJ2-7; a weak D match, TRBD1 (5 bases). With 4 bases removed from V and 3 bases from J, the gap between germline ends came to 13 bases. The CDR3 sequence is 14 residues long. The V gene's germline CDR1 is SGHTA and CDR2 FQGNSA. CDR3 sequence reads: CASSSIPTDYEQYF. CDR3 bases: TGTGCCAGCAGCTCAATTCCGACAGACTACGAGCAGTACTTC. Variable domain in full (rest from reference TRBV7-2 and TRBJ2-7): GAGVSQSPSNKVTEKGKDVELRCDPISGHTALYWYRQSLGQGLEFLIYFQGNSAPDKSGLPSDRFSAERTGGSVSTLTIQRTQQEDSAVYLCASSSIPTDYEQYFGPGTRLTVT.

J is TRBJ1-5 and V is TRBV19; 9 bases agree with TRBD1. V lost 3 bases and J lost 3; bases outside the gene matches: 3. Germline V gene sequence: CDR1 LNHDA, CDR2 SQIVND (reference sequence). CDR3 size: 15 residues. CDR3 residues: CASSIWTGDNQPQHF. The CDR3 bases are TGTGCCAGTAGTATTTGGACAGGGGACAATCAGCCCCAGCATTTT.

This clone was picked up one time. The chain recombines TRBV5-1 with TRBJ2-1; tentative D call: TRBD1 (6 bases). This CDR3 contains 13 residues. Germline CDR1 reads SGHRS; CDR2 reads YFSETQ. Trimming left V 0 bases short and J 7 bases short, with 8 bases between. The CDR3: CASSLGQGNEQFF. In DNA, the CDR3 is TGCGCCAGCAGCTTGGGGCAGGGGAATGAGCAGTTCTTC.

V is TRBV11-3 and J is TRBJ2-1, with D perhaps TRBD2 (7 bases). Germline V CDR1 and CDR2: SGHNT, YENEEA. The CDR3 is made up of 15 amino acids. The V gene lost 4 bases and the J gene lost 6 bases, with 16 bases spanning the gap. CDR3: CASSYRRGGPNEQFF. In DNA form, the CDR3 reads TGTGCCAGCAGCTACCGGAGGGGGGGGCCCAATGAGCAGTTCTTC.

This clone came up a few times. The J gene is TRBJ1-5, the V gene TRBV29-1; 7 bases match TRBD1. V lost 6 bases to trimming and J lost 5 bases; unmatched junction nucleotides: 4. Germline lookup yields CDR1 SQVTM and CDR2 ANQGSEA. The CDR3 has 12 amino acids. The CDR3 nucleotides read TGCAGCGTCCGGGACAGAGATCAGCCCCAGCATTTT. Amino acid sequence: CSVRDRDQPQHF.

The gene calls are TRBV19 and TRBJ2-3, with D hard to call. CDR3 length: 13 amino acids. V lost 8 bases and J 4 bases, leaving 13 bases between the germline ends. The germline V gene has CDR1 LNHDA and CDR2 SQIVND (reference sequence). CDR3 sequence: CASLELGADTQYF. The DNA of the CDR3 is TGTGCCAGTCTGGAGCTAGGTGCAGATACGCAGTATTTT.

The chain is built from TRBV28 and TRBJ1-2; 8 bases align to TRBD1. Unmatched junction bases numbered 4, after V lost 6 bases and J lost 4 bases. The CDR3 extends over 13 amino acids. Germline values: CDR1 MDHEN, CDR2 SYDVKM. This chain's CDR3 is CASRGTGGYGYTF. The DNA of the CDR3 is TGTGCCAGCAGGGGTACAGGGGGCTATGGCTACACCTTC.

In regard to this clone: Other DNA sequences in the sample encode the same CDR3. The rearrangement uses TRBV28 and TRBJ1-6, with 7 bases identical to TRBD1. CDR1 and CDR2 from the germline V gene are MDHEN and SYDVKM. The trim removed 8 bases at V and 10 bases at J, leaving 8 bases unmatched. This CDR3 comprises 13 residues. This CDR3 reads CASSLTGDSPLHF. The CDR3 DNA sequence: TGTGCCAGCTCCCTCACAGGGGACTCACCCCTCCACTTT.

CDR3 nucleotide sequence: TGTGCCAGCACTCCCTCGGACAGGGCTGGAAACACCATATATTTT. This codes for CASTPSDRAGNTIYF. The rearrangement uses TRBV28 and TRBJ1-3; 8 bases line up with TRBD1. The CDR3 loop spans 15 amino acids. The V gene's germline CDR1 is MDHEN and CDR2 SYDVKM. The ends lost 7 bases at V and 2 bases at J; junction bases unmatched: 7.

The chain combines TRBV7-2 with TRBJ2-7; D gene ambiguous. V lost 0 bases and J 7 bases, leaving 16 bases between the germline ends. Per the germline V gene, CDR1 is SGHTA and CDR2 is FQGNSA. The CDR3 is 15 amino acids. CDR3 loop: CASSLAAGAFSEQYF. CDR3 nucleotides: TGTGCCAGCAGCTTAGCGGCAGGTGCCTTTTCAGAGCAGTACTTC.

This clone came up once. The rearrangement joins TRBV7-9 to TRBJ1-4, with 9 positions matching TRBD1. V gave up 6 bases and J gave up 12 bases; unmatched junction bases: 5. Germline CDR1 is SEHNR and CDR2 is FQNEAQ (reference sequence). This CDR3 has 12 residues. CDR3 protein: CASRRTGEQLFF. Here the CDR3 DNA reads TGTGCCAGCAGACGGACAGGGGAGCAACTGTTTTTT. Variable domain in full (rest from reference TRBV7-9 and TRBJ1-4): DTGVSQNPRHKITKRGQNVTFRCDPISEHNRLYWYRQTLGQGPEFLTYFQNEAQLEKSRLLSDRFSAERPKGSFSTLEIQRTEQGDSAMYLCASRRTGEQLFFGSGTQLSVL.